The source of this T cell receptor (beta chain) is a study of T cell responses to AZD1222 COVID-19 vaccine. Study-wide results and limits: Increases in Spike-specific TCR breadth and depth were seen after two AZD1222 doses.

Assay used: immunoSEQ multiplex PCR; TCRdb lists only in-frame clones, some missing. Of fewer than 140,000 clones listed, roughly 88% are singletons. In regard to this clone: Its antigen is as yet unknown.

Germline CDR1 reads SEHNR; CDR2 reads FQNEAQ (reference sequence). There are 14 residues in the CDR3. With 3 bases removed from V and 0 bases from J, the gap between germline ends came to 8 bases. The sample consisted of peripheral blood, taken 28 days after the second AZD1222 dose. This chain connects TRBV7-9 to TRBJ1-2; D ambiguous. The TCR sequence derives from an adult who received the AZD1222 COVID-19 vaccine. The CDR3 DNA sequence: TGTGCCAGCAGCTTGGGCGGAGCTAACTATGGCTACACCTTC. It encodes CASSLGGANYGYTF.